These 3 T cell receptor beta chains originate from one sample sequenced in a study of blood T cells in healthy people across ages (dated by TCRdb to the mid-2010s). Libraries were prepared through 5' RACE. Data came from an Illumina HiSeq 2500. A second PCR of about 6 to 12 cycles was run with a J-beta primer mix and a sample-barcoded 5' primer. TCRdb cleaned the public reads at Q25 with fastp, built clones with MiXCR and kept in-frame beta chains. Each entry merges the rows of one CDR3 protein and shows their most common DNA and genes. This sample comprises 1 million to 1.2 million distinct CDR3 sequences, 30% to 40% of them detected only once. The ten biggest clones cover around 13% of the sample. Material for sequencing was blood. The receptors originated from a man aged 18 to 30 in good health.

This chain connects TRBV6-1 to TRBJ1-2; no reliable D call. Trimming pared 7 bases from V and 8 bases from J, leaving 11 bases between. Germline-derived CDR1 and CDR2 are MNHNS and SASEGT. CDR3 length: 11 residues. Here the CDR3 DNA reads TGTGCCAGCATCATGACGGAGGGCTACACCTTC. Protein: CASIMTEGYTF.

This clonotype was recorded a few times. Here the CDR3 reads CASSPRRGSNQPQHF. CDR3 in DNA: TGTGCCAGCAGCCCGCGGCGGGGAAGCAATCAGCCCCAGCATTTT. The chain is built from TRBV6-1 and TRBJ1-5; D is ambiguous. This CDR3 has 15 residues. Trimming stripped 6 bases from V and 1 base from J, with 13 bases between. The V gene's germline CDR1 is MNHNS and CDR2 SASEGT.

Remarks on this clonotype: A much more abundant neighbour one base away suggests this may be a read error. V and J are TRBV5-1 and TRBJ2-7; 7 nucleotides match TRBD1. The CDR3 extends over 14 amino acids. The J segment lost 4 bases and the V segment lost 4 bases, leaving 8 bases of the junction unmatched. The germline gives CDR1 SGHRS, CDR2 YFSETQ. For the CDR3, the DNA is TGCGCCAGCAGCCCGGGACAGAAAAAATACGAGCAGTACTTC. Protein sequence: CASSPGQKKYEQYF.